This record concerns one TCR beta chain sequence. The germline V gene encodes CDR1 SGHVS and CDR2 FNYEAQ. The V gene end was trimmed by 1 base and the J gene end by 9 bases; junction bases not matched to a gene: 7. The CDR3 spans 15 residues. Original methodology: The authors estimated nucleated cell counts from reference gene primer amplification. Measured with immunoSEQ multiplex PCR; TCRdb has only the in-frame clones, and not every one. The DNA gave D and trimming, while V, J and clone size come from that table. The repertoire holds fewer than 350,000 clones, with approximately 87% as singletons. The sample belongs to a study of blood T cell repertoires in COVID-19. Study information: PBMCs, B-cell-depleted T cells, or T cells were the source of the cDNA or gDNA that made up the material.

The sequencing sample was made of peripheral blood. The clonotype was recovered from a woman in her thirties with COVID-19, enrolled during active disease. The chain employs TRBV7-6 and TRBJ2-1; 9 positions match TRBD2. The CDR3 here is CASSLEASGVVEQFF. The CDR3 DNA reads as TGTGCCAGCAGCTTAGAGGCTAGCGGGGTGGTTGAGCAGTTCTTC.